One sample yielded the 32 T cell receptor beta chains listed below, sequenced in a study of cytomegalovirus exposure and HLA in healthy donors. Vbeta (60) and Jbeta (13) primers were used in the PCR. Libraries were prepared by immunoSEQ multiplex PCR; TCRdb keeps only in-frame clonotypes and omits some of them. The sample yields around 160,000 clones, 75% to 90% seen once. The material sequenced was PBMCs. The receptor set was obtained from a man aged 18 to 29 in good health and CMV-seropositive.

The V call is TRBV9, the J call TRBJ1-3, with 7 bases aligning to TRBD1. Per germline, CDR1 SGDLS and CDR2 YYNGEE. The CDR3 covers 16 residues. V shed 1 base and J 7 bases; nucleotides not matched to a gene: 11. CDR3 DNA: TGTGCCAGCAGCGTAAGGAGACAGGGAGAGGAGAACACCATATATTTT. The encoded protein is CASSVRRQGEENTIYF.

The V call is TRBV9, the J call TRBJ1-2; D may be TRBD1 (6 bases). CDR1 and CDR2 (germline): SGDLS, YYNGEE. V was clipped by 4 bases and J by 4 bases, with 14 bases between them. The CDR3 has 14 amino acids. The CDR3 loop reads CASSPTPRGYGYTF. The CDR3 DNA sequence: TGTGCCAGCAGCCCTACTCCCAGGGGCTATGGCTACACCTTC.

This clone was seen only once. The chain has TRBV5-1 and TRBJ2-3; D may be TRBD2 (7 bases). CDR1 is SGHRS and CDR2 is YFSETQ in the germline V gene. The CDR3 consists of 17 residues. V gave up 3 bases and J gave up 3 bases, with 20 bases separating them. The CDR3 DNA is TGCGCCAGCAGCTCGCCCCTTGGGGGGGGCGGGACAGATACGCAGTATTTT. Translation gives CASSSPLGGGGTDTQYF.

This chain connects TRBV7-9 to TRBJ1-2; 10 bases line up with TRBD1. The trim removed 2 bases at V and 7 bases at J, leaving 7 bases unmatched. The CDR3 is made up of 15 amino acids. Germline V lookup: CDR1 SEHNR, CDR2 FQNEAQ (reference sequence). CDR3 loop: CASSLSGTGEVGYTF. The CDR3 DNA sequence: TGTGCCAGCAGCTTATCCGGGACAGGGGAGGTTGGCTACACCTTC.

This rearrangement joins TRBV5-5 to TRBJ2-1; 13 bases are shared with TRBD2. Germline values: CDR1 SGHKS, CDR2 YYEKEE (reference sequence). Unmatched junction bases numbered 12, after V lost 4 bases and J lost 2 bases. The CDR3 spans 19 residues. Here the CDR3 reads CASSGTLAGGPVPYNEQFF. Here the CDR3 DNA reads TGTGCCAGCAGCGGCACACTAGCGGGGGGGCCAGTGCCCTACAATGAGCAGTTCTTC.

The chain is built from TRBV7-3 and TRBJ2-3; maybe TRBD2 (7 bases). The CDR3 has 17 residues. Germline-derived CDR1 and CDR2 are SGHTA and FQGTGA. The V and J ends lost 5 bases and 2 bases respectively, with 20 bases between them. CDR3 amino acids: CASSPIRWRGPTDTQYF. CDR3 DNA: TGTGCCAGCAGCCCCATCAGGTGGCGGGGGCCCACAGATACGCAGTATTTT. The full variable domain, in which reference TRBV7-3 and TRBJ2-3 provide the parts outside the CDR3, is GAGVSQTPSNKVTEKGKYVELRCDPISGHTALYWYRQSLGQGPEFLIYFQGTGAADDSGLPNDRFFAVRPEGSVSTLKIQRTERGDSAVYLCASSPIRWRGPTDTQYFGPGTRLTVL.

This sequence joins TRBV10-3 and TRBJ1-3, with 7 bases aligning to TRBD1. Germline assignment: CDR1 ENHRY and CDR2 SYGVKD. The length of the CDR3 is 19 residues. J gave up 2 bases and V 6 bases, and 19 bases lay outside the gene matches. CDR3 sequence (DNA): TGTGCCATCAGCCAAACTTTGCCAGATACTACAGGGGCTGGAAACACCATATATTTT. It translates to CAISQTLPDTTGAGNTIYF.

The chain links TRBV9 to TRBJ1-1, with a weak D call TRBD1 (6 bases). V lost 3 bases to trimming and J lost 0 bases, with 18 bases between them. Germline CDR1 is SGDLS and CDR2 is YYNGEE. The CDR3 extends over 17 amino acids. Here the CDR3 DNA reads TGTGCCAGCAGCGCGTGGGACACTTTGGCTGTGAACACTGAAGCTTTCTTT. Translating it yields CASSAWDTLAVNTEAFF.

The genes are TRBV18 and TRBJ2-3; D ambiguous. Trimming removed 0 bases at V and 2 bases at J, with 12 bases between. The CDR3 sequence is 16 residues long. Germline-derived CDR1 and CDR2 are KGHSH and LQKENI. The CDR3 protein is CASSPPRGGDTDTQYF. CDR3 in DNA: TGTGCCAGCTCACCACCACGCGGCGGTGACACAGATACGCAGTATTTT. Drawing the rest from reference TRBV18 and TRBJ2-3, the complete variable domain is NAGVMQNPRHLVRRRGQEARLRCSPMKGHSHVYWYRQLPEEGLKFMVYLQKENIIDESGMPKERFSAEFPKEGPSILRIQQVVRGDSAAYFCASSPPRGGDTDTQYFGPGTRLTVL.

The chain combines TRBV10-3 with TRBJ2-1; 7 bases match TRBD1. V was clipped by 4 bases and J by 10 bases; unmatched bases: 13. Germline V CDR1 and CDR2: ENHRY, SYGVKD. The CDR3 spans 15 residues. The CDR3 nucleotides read TGTGCCATCAGTGGCCGACAGGGACCTACGCGAGAGCAGTTCTTC. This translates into CAISGRQGPTREQFF.

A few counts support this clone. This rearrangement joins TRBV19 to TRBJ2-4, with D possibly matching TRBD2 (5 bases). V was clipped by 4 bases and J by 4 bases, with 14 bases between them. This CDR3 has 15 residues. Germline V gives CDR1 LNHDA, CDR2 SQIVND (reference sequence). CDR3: CASSSWNGDKNIQYF. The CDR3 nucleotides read TGTGCCAGTAGTAGCTGGAACGGGGATAAAAACATTCAGTACTTC.

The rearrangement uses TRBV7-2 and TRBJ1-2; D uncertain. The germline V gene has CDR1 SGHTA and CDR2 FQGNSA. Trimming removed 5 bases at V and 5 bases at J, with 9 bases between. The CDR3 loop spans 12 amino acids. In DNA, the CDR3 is TGTGCCAGCAGCCCCGGAGTATATGGCTACACCTTC. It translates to CASSPGVYGYTF. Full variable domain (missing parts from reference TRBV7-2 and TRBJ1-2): GAGVSQSPSNKVTEKGKDVELRCDPISGHTALYWYRQSLGQGLEFLIYFQGNSAPDKSGLPSDRFSAERTGGSVSTLTIQRTQQEDSAVYLCASSPGVYGYTFGSGTRLTVV.

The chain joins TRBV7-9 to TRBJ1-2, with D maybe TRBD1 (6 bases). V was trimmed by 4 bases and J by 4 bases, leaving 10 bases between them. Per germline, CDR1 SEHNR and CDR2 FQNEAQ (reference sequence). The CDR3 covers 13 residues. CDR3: CASSSGHSYGYTF. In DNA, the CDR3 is TGTGCCAGCAGCTCGGGACATAGCTATGGCTACACCTTC. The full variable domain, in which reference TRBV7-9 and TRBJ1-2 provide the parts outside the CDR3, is DTGVSQNPRHKITKRGQNVTFRCDPISEHNRLYWYRQTLGQGPEFLTYFQNEAQLEKSRLLSDRFSAERPKGSFSTLEIQRTEQGDSAMYLCASSSGHSYGYTFGSGTRLTVV.

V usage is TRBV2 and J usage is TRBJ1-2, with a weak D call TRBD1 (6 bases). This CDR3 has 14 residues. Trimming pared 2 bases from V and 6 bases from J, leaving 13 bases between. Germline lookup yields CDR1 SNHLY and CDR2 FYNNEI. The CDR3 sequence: CASSERGTTDGYTF. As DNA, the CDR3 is TGTGCCAGCAGTGAACGAGGGACAACAGATGGCTACACCTTC.

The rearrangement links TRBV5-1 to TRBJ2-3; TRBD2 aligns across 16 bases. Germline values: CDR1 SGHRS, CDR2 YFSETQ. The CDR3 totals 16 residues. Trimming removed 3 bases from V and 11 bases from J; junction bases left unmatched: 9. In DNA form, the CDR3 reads TGCGCCAGCAGCTCGGGACTAGCGGGGGGGCTTGAGGAGCAGTATTTT. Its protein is CASSSGLAGGLEEQYF.

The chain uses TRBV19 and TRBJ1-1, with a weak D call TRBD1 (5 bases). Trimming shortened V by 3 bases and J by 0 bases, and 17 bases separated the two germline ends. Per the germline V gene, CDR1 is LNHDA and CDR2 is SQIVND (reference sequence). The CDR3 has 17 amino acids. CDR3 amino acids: CASSIIVNRDLNTEAFF. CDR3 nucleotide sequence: TGTGCCAGTAGTATCATAGTTAATCGGGACTTGAACACTGAAGCTTTCTTT.

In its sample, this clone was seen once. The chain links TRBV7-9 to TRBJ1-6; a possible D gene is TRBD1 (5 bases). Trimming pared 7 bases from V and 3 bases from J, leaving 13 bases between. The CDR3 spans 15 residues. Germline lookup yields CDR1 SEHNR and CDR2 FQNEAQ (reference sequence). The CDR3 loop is CASKTGDFYNSPLHF. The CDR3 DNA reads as TGTGCCAGCAAAACGGGGGACTTCTATAATTCACCCCTCCACTTT.

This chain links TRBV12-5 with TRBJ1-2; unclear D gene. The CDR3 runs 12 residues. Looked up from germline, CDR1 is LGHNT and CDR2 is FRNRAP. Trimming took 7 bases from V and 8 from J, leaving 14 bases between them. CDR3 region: CASEERRWGYTF. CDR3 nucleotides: TGTGCTAGTGAAGAGAGGCGGTGGGGCTACACCTTC.

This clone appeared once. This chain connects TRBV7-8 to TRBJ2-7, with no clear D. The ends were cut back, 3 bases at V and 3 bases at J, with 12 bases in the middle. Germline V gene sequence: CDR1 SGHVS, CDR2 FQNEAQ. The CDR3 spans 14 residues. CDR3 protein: CASSFPETLYEQYF. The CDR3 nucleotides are TGTGCCAGCAGCTTCCCAGAGACACTCTACGAGCAGTACTTC.

The CDR3 DNA reads as TGTGCCAGCGGCCGGTTGGGCACCCTCGAGCAGTACTTC. This codes for CASGRLGTLEQYF. This chain links TRBV7-2 with TRBJ2-7, with unresolved D. CDR3 length: 13 residues. Per germline, CDR1 SGHTA and CDR2 FQGNSA. V gave up 8 bases and J gave up 6 bases, with 17 bases separating them.

CDR3 sequence: CATRLAGPTDTQYF. The CDR3 DNA sequence: TGTGCCACCAGACTAGCGGGTCCCACAGATACGCAGTATTTT. This chain joins TRBV15 and TRBJ2-3; 9 bases agree with TRBD2. V gave up 6 bases and J gave up 2 bases; unmatched junction bases: 3. Germline assignment: CDR1 LNHNV and CDR2 YYDKDF (reference sequence). The CDR3 length is 14 residues.

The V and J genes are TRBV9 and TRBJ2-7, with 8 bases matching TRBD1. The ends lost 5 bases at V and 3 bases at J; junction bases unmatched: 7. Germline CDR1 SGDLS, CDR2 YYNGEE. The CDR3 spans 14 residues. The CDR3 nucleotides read TGTGCCAGCAGTCCAACAGGGGGGCTCTACGAGCAGTACTTC. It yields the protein CASSPTGGLYEQYF.

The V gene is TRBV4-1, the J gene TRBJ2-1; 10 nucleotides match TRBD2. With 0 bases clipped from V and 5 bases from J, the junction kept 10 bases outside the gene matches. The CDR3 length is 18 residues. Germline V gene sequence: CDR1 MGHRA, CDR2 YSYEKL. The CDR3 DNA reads TGCGCCAGCAGCCAAGAGAGGGGGCTAGCGGGGGCGGACAATGAGCAGTTCTTC. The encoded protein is CASSQERGLAGADNEQFF.

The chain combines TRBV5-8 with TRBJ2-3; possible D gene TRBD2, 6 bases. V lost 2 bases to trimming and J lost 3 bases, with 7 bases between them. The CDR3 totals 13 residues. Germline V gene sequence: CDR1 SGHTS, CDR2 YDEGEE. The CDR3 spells CASSFGGTDTQYF. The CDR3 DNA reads TGTGCCAGCAGCTTTGGGGGGACAGATACGCAGTATTTT. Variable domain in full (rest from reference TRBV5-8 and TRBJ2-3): EAGVTQSPTHLIKTRGQQATLRCSPISGHTSVYWYQQALGLGLQFLLWYDEGEERNRGNFPPRFSGRQFPNYSSELNVNALELEDSALYLCASSFGGTDTQYFGPGTRLTVL.

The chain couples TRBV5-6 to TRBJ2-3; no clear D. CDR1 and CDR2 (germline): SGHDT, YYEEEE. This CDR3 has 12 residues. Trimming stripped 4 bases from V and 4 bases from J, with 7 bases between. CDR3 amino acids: CASSPTPDTQYF. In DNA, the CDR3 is TGTGCCAGCAGCCCTACGCCAGATACGCAGTATTTT.

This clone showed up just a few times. Written as DNA, the CDR3 is TGTGCCAGCATGTCACTGTATGGCTACACCTTC. It encodes CASMSLYGYTF. The chain joins TRBV27 to TRBJ1-2; D gene uncertain. Germline loops: CDR1 MNHEY, CDR2 SMNVEV (reference sequence). The CDR3 is 11 residues long. Trimming shortened V by 7 bases and J by 5 bases, and 8 bases separated the two germline ends.

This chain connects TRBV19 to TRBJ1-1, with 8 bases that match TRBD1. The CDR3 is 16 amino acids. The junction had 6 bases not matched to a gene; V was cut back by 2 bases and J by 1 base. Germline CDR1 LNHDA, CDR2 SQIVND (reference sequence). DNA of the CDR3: TGTGCCAGTAGTATACGCAGGGGGCTTACGAACACTGAAGCTTTCTTT. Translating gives CASSIRRGLTNTEAFF. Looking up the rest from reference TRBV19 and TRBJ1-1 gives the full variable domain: DGGITQSPKYLFRKEGQNVTLSCEQNLNHDAMYWYRQDPGQGLRLIYYSQIVNDFQKGDIAEGYSVSREKKESFPLTVTSAQKNPTAFYLCASSIRRGLTNTEAFFGQGTRLTVV.

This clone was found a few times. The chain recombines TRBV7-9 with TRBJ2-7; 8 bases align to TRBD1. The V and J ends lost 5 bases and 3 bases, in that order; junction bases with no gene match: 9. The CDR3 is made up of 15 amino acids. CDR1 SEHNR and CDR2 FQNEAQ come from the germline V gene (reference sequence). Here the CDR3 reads CASSPRTGKGYEQYF. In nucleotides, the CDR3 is TGTGCCAGCAGCCCGAGGACAGGGAAAGGCTACGAGCAGTACTTC.

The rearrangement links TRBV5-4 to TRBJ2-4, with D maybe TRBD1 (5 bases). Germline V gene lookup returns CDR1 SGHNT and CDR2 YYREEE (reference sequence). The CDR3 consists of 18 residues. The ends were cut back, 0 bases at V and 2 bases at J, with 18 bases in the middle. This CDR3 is CASSLAAHKRGSKNIQYF. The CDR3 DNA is TGTGCCAGCAGCTTGGCGGCCCATAAAAGGGGCTCCAAAAACATTCAGTACTTC.

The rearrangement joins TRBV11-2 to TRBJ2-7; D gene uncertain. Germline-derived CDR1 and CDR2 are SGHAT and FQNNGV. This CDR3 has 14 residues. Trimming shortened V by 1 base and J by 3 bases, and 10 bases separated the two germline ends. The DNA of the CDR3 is TGTGCCAGCAGCTTAGGTCAGGTTAGCTACGAGCAGTACTTC. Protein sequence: CASSLGQVSYEQYF.

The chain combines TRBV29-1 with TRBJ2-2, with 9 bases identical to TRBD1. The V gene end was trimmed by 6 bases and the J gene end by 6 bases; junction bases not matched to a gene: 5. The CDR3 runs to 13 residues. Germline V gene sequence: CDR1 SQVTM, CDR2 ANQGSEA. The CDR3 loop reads CSVRDRVPGELFF. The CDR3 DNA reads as TGCAGCGTACGGGACAGGGTGCCCGGGGAGCTGTTTTTT.

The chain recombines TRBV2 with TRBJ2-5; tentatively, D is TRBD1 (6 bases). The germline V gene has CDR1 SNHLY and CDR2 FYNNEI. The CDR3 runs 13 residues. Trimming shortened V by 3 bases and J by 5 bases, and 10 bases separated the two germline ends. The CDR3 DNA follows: TGTGCCAGCAGTGAGGACAGACGGGAGACCCAGTACTTC. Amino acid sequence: CASSEDRRETQYF.